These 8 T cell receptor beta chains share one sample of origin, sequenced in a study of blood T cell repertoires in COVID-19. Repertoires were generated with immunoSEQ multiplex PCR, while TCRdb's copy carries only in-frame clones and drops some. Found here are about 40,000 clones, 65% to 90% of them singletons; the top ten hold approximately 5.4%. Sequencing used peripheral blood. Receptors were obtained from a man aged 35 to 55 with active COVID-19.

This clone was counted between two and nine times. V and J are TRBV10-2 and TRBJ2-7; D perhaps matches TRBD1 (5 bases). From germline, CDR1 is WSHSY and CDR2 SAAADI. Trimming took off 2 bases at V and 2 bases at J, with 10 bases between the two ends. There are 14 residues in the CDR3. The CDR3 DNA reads TGCGCCAGCAGTGAGGGCAGGGTTACCTACGAGCAGTACTTC. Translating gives CASSEGRVTYEQYF.

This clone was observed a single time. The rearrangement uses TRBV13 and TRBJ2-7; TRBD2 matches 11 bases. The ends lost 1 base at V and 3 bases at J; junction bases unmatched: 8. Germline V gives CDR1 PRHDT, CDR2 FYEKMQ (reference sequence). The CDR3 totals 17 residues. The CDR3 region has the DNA TGTGCCAGCAGCTTAGTAGGACTAGCGGGTGCCCACTACGAGCAGTACTTC. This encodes CASSLVGLAGAHYEQYF.

CDR3 nucleotides: TGTGCCAGCAGTGAAAGCGGGAGCTACAATGAGCAGTTCTTC. It translates to CASSESGSYNEQFF. This chain connects TRBV2 to TRBJ2-1; 8 bases fit TRBD2. This CDR3 is built from 14 residues. With V trimmed by 2 bases and J by 3 bases, 0 bases remained unmatched. CDR1 and CDR2 (germline): SNHLY, FYNNEI. The variable domain in full, with the rest retrieved from reference TRBV2 and TRBJ2-1, is EPEVTQTPSHQVTQMGQEVILRCVPISNHLYFYWYRQILGQKVEFLVSFYNNEISEKSEIFDDQFSVERPDGSNFTLKIRSTKLEDSAMYFCASSESGSYNEQFFGPGTRLTVL.

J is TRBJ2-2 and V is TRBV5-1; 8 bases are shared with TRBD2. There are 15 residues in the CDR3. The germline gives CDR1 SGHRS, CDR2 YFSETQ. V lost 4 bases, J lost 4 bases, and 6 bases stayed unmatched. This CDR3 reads CASSQTSVSTGELFF. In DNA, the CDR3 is TGCGCCAGCAGCCAGACTAGCGTCAGCACCGGGGAGCTGTTTTTT.

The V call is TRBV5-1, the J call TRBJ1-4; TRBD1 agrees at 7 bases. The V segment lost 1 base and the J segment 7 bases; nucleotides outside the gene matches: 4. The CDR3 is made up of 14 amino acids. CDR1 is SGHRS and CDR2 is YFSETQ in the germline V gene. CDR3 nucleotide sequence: TGCGCCAGCAGCTTGCCGGGACAGAGTGAAAAACTGTTTTTT. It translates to CASSLPGQSEKLFF. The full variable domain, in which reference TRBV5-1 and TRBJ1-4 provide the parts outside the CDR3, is KAGVTQTPRYLIKTRGQQVTLSCSPISGHRSVSWYQQTPGQGLQFLFEYFSETQRNKGNFPGRFSGRQFSNSRSEMNVSTLELGDSALYLCASSLPGQSEKLFFGSGTQLSVL.

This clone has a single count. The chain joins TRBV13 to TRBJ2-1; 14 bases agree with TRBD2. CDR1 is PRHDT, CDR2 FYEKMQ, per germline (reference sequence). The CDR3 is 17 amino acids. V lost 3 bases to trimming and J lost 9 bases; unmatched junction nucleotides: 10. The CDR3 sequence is CASSFGLAGGPWSEQFF. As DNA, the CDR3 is TGTGCCAGCAGCTTCGGACTAGCGGGAGGCCCCTGGAGTGAGCAGTTCTTC.

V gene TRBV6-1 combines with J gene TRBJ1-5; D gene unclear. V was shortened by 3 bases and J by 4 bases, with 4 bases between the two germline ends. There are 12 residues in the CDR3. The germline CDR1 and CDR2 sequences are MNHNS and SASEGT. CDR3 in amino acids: CASSDINQPQHF. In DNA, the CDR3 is TGTGCCAGCAGTGATATTAATCAGCCCCAGCATTTT.

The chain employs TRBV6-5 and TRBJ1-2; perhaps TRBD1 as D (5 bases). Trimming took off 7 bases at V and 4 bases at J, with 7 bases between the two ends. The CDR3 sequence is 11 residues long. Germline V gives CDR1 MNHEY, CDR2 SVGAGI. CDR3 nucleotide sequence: TGTGCCAGCAAGACAGTCTATGGCTACACCTTC. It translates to CASKTVYGYTF.